What follows describes a single T cell receptor beta chain. This record belongs to a study of cytomegalovirus exposure and HLA in healthy donors. The germline CDR1 and CDR2 sequences are SGDLS and YYNGEE. The CDR3 runs to 13 residues. Trimming took 0 bases from V and 7 from J, leaving 7 bases between them. With 60 Vbeta and 13 Jbeta primers, the PCR was carried out. Profiling relied on immunoSEQ multiplex PCR, and the TCRdb table lists in-frame clones only, not all of them. The sample lists about 62,000 clones; about 90% were seen once. What was sequenced was PBMCs. The source is a young man in good health and CMV-seronegative. This chain connects TRBV9 to TRBJ2-2; D ambiguous. DNA for the CDR3: TGTGCCAGCAGCGTAGCGGGTGTCGGGGAGCTGTTTTTT. It encodes CASSVAGVGELFF.